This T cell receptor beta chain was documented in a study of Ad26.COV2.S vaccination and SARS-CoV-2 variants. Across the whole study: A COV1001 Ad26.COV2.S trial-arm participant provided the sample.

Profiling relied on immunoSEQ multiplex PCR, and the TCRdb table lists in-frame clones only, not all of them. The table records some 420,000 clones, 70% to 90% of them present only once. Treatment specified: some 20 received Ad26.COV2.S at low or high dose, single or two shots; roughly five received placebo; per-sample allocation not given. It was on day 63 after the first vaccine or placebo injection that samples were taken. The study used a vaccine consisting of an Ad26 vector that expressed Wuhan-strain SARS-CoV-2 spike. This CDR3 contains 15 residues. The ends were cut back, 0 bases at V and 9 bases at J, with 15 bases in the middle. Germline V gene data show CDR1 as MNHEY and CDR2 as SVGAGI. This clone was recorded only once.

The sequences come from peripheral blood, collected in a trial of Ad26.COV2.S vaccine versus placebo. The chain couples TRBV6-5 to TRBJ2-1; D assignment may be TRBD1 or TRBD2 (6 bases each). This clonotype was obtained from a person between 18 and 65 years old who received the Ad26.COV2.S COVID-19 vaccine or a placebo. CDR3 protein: CASSYSGDGGPEQFF. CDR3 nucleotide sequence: TGTGCCAGCAGTTACTCAGGGGATGGGGGGCCTGAGCAGTTCTTC.